These T cell receptor beta chains were read from a single sample in a study of T cells in Graves' hyperthyroidism and ophthalmopathy. TCRdb itself ran the multiplex PCR reads through MiXCR, one entry per CDR3 protein. The table includes 300,000 or so distinct CDR3 sequences, roughly 23% detected once. Sequences were obtained from blood. The receptors stem from a woman between 50 and 59 years old with Graves' hyperthyroidism. The CDR3 runs from the conserved cysteine through the conserved F or W. Fields, in order: clone size, D gene, J gene, V gene, CDR3 DNA, CDR3 protein. The D gene is left open where the match is weak. Size is stated for part of the rows, as once, few or many counts, or as a class when the clone is expanded.

clone_size: NA
d_call: NA
j_call: TRBJ1-1
v_call: TRBV18
cdr3_nt: TGTGCCAGCCTTTGGGACATTAACACTGAAGCTTTCTTT
cdr3_aa: CASLWDINTEAFF

clone_size: many
d_call: NA
j_call: TRBJ2-3
v_call: TRBV11-1
cdr3_nt: TGTGCCAGCAGCCCTAAGCGTTGGTGGGATACGCAGTATTTT
cdr3_aa: CASSPKRWWDTQYF

clone_size: many
d_call: TRBD1
j_call: TRBJ1-2
v_call: TRBV6-1
cdr3_nt: TGTGCCAGCAGTGAGACAGGGGTTGACGGCTACACCTTC
cdr3_aa: CASSETGVDGYTF

clone_size: many
d_call: TRBD1
j_call: TRBJ2-7
v_call: TRBV20-1
cdr3_nt: TGCAGTGCTACTAATAACCGGGACAGTTCCTACGAGCAGTACTTC
cdr3_aa: CSATNNRDSSYEQYF

clone_size: NA
d_call: NA
j_call: TRBJ2-7
v_call: TRBV25-1
cdr3_nt: TGTGCCAGCAGTGGTCATGGGGCCCCCTCCTACGAGCAGTACTTC
cdr3_aa: CASSGHGAPSYEQYF

clone_size: many
d_call: NA
j_call: TRBJ2-3
v_call: TRBV7-8
cdr3_nt: TGTGCCAGCAGCACAGGGGATACGCAGTATTTT
cdr3_aa: CASSTGDTQYF

clone_size: few
d_call: NA
j_call: TRBJ1-1
v_call: TRBV9
cdr3_nt: TGTGCCAGCAGCGTAGGGGGGTCTGGGGAAACTGAAGCTTTCTTT
cdr3_aa: CASSVGGSGETEAFF

clone_size: NA
d_call: NA
j_call: TRBJ1-5
v_call: TRBV2
cdr3_nt: TGTGCCAGCAGCAAACGGGGGGCGAATAGCAATCAGCCCCAGCATTTT
cdr3_aa: CASSKRGANSNQPQHF

clone_size: NA
d_call: NA
j_call: TRBJ2-1
v_call: TRBV6-1
cdr3_nt: TGTGCCAGCAGCGGCAAACGGCAGTTCTTC
cdr3_aa: CASSGKRQFF

clone_size: few
d_call: NA
j_call: TRBJ2-7
v_call: TRBV6-4
cdr3_nt: TGTGCCAGCCAATTCCAGGGGAGGGTAGCCTACGAGCAGTACTTC
cdr3_aa: CASQFQGRVAYEQYF

clone_size: NA
d_call: NA
j_call: TRBJ2-4
v_call: TRBV20-1
cdr3_nt: TGCAGTGCATTGGGGGAGGCCAAAAACATTCAGTACTTC
cdr3_aa: CSALGEAKNIQYF

clone_size: NA
d_call: NA
j_call: TRBJ1-5
v_call: TRBV19
cdr3_nt: TGTGCCAGTAGTATAGGGGGCTGGGGAAATCAGCCCCAGCATTTT
cdr3_aa: CASSIGGWGNQPQHF

clone_size: NA
d_call: NA
j_call: TRBJ2-1
v_call: TRBV5-1
cdr3_nt: TGCGCCAGCAGCCAATTGACCGGATATGAGCAGTTCTTC
cdr3_aa: CASSQLTGYEQFF

clone_size: NA
d_call: NA
j_call: TRBJ1-1
v_call: TRBV2
cdr3_nt: TGTGCCAGCAGTGAATTCTTACTGAACACTGAAGCTTTCTTT
cdr3_aa: CASSEFLLNTEAFF

clone_size: NA
d_call: NA
j_call: TRBJ1-4
v_call: TRBV11-3
cdr3_nt: TGTGCCAGCAGCTCCGGGGATTCATGGGCTAATGAAAAACTGTTTTTT
cdr3_aa: CASSSGDSWANEKLFF

clone_size: many
d_call: NA
j_call: TRBJ2-7
v_call: TRBV5-1
cdr3_nt: TGCGCCAGCAGCTTGGATGGAGGTTCCTCCTACGAGCAGTACTTC
cdr3_aa: CASSLDGGSSYEQYF

clone_size: many
d_call: NA
j_call: TRBJ2-7
v_call: TRBV27
cdr3_nt: TGTGCCAGCAGTCCCCTCTCAGGCAGGCCCAACGAGCAGTACTTC
cdr3_aa: CASSPLSGRPNEQYF

clone_size: few
d_call: TRBD2
j_call: TRBJ2-5
v_call: TRBV19
cdr3_nt: TGTGCCAGTAGCCGGGGGGGAGAGACCCAGTACTTC
cdr3_aa: CASSRGGETQYF

clone_size: many
d_call: TRBD2
j_call: TRBJ2-1
v_call: TRBV24-1
cdr3_nt: TGTGCCACGAGACTAGCGGGAAAACATGAGCAGTTCTTC
cdr3_aa: CATRLAGKHEQFF

clone_size: few
d_call: NA
j_call: TRBJ2-3
v_call: TRBV20-1
cdr3_nt: TGCAGTGCGGGGCCTCTAGCCGGCACAGATACGCAGTATTTT
cdr3_aa: CSAGPLAGTDTQYF

clone_size: many
d_call: TRBD2
j_call: TRBJ2-5
v_call: TRBV28
cdr3_nt: TGTGCCAGCAGTTTAGGAGCGGGAGGGTTGGTGTTCGAGACCCAGTACTTC
cdr3_aa: CASSLGAGGLVFETQYF